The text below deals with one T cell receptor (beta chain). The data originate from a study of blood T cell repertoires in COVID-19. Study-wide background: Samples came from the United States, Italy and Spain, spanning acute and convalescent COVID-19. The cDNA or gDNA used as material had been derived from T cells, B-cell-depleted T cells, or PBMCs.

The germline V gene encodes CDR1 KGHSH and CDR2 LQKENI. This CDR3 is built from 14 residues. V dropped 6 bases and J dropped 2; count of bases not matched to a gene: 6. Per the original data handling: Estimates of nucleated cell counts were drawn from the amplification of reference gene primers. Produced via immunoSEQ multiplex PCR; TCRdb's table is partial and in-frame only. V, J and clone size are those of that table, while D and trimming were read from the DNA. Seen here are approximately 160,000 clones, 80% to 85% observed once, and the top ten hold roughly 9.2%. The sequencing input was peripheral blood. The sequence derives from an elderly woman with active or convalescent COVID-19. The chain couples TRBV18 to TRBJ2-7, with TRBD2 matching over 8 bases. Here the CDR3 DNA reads TGTGCCAGCTCGCAGGGCGGGGGGCCCTACGAGCAGTACTTC. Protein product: CASSQGGGPYEQYF.